The rows below give T cell receptor beta chains drawn from one sample of a study of cytomegalovirus exposure and HLA in healthy donors. Sequencing was performed with immunoSEQ multiplex PCR; in TCRdb, only in-frame clones are kept and a portion is missing. The sample has 140,000 to 150,000 clones; more than 60% are singletons. Sequenced: PBMCs. All receptors derive from a male donor in good health and CMV-seronegative. The CDR3 runs from the conserved cysteine through the conserved F or W. A D gene is named only where the DNA matches it firmly. Expanded clones get a size class; other rows say once, few or many, or leave the size out.

few,.,TRBV6-4,TRBJ2-3,CASGAGDQSEQYF,TGTGCCAGCGGCGCAGGTGATCAATCTGAGCAGTATTTT
once,.,TRBV7-9,TRBJ1-1,CASSPRGANTEAFF,TGTGCCAGCAGCCCCCGTGGGGCAAACACTGAAGCTTTCTTT
.,TRBD1,TRBV29-1,TRBJ2-6,CSVELGGASSSGANVLTF,TGCAGCGTTGAATTAGGGGGCGCTTCCTCCTCTGGGGCCAACGTCCTGACTTTC
few,TRBD2,TRBV7-9,TRBJ2-1,CASSQVGTMRNEQFF,TGTGCCAGCAGCCAAGTAGGGACTATGAGGAATGAGCAGTTCTTC
few,.,TRBV27,TRBJ2-7,CASSRKFDRRAYYEQYF,TGTGCCAGCAGTCGCAAATTCGACCGGAGAGCTTACTACGAGCAGTACTTC
few,.,TRBV7-9,TRBJ1-2,CASSLAGGLGTF,TGTGCCAGCAGCCTAGCTGGGGGGTTGGGAACCTTC
few,.,TRBV5-6,TRBJ1-1,CASSLVAFGPMNTEAFF,TGTGCCAGCAGCTTGGTAGCGTTCGGACCTATGAACACTGAAGCTTTCTTT
.,TRBD2,TRBV6-4,TRBJ2-3,CASSETSGGGADTQYF,TGTGCCAGCAGTGAAACTAGCGGGGGGGGCGCAGATACGCAGTATTTT
.,TRBD2,TRBV18,TRBJ2-3,CASSPPGLATDTQYF,TGTGCCAGCTCCCCTCCCGGACTAGCTACAGATACGCAGTATTTT
.,.,TRBV11-2,TRBJ2-5,CASSFRVLETQYF,TGTGCCAGCAGCTTCAGGGTTCTAGAGACCCAGTACTTC
.,.,TRBV28,TRBJ2-1,CASTPPGSGPNNEQFF,TGTGCCAGTACCCCTCCCGGGTCCGGTCCCAACAATGAGCAGTTCTTC
.,TRBD2,TRBV11-3,TRBJ2-5,CASSLGSAGAQETQYF,TGTGCCAGCAGCTTAGGGTCAGCGGGGGCCCAGGAGACCCAGTACTTC
.,.,TRBV5-1,TRBJ2-1,CASSLGGVGLSSYNEQFF,TGCGCCAGCAGCTTGGGGGGGGTCGGACTGAGCTCCTACAATGAGCAGTTCTTC
.,TRBD1,TRBV5-1,TRBJ1-4,CASSATGDSTNEKLFF,TGCGCCAGCAGCGCGACAGGGGACTCAACTAATGAAAAACTGTTTTTT
.,.,TRBV7-2,TRBJ1-6,CASSPTTSSYNSPLHF,TGTGCCAGCAGCCCGACAACGAGCTCCTATAATTCACCCCTCCACTTT
few,.,TRBV18,TRBJ2-7,CASSPLNPMFNRPYEQYF,TGTGCCAGCTCACCCCTTAACCCGATGTTCAACAGACCCTACGAGCAGTACTTC
few,TRBD2,TRBV27,TRBJ2-7,CASRLAGGISYEQYF,TGTGCCAGCAGGCTAGCGGGGGGTATCTCCTACGAGCAGTACTTC
.,.,TRBV30,TRBJ2-2,CAWDRVTTGELFF,TGTGCCTGGGACCGGGTTACGACCGGGGAGCTGTTTTTT